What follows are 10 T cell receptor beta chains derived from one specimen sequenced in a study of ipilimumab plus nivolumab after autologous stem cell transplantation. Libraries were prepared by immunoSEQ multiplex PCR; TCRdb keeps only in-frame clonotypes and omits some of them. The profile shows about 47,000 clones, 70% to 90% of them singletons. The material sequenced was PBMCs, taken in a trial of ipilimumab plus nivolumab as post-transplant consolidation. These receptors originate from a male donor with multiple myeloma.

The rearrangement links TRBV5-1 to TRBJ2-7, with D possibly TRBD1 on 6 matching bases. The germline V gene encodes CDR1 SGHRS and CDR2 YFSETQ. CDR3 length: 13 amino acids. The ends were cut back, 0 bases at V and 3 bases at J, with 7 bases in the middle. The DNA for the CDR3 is TGCGCCAGCAGCTTGGAGGGGGTCTACGAGCAGTACTTC. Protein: CASSLEGVYEQYF.

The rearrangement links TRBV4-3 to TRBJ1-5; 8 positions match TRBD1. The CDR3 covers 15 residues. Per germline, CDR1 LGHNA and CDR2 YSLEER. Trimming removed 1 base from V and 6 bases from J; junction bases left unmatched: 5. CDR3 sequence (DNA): TGCGCCAGCAGCCAAGGCGACAGGGGTAGTCAGCCCCAGCATTTT. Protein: CASSQGDRGSQPQHF.

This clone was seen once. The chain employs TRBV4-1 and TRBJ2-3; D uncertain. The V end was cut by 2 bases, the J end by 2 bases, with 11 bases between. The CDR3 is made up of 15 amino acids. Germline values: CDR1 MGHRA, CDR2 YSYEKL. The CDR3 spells CASSQRSEITDTQYF. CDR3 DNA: TGCGCCAGCAGCCAACGATCAGAAATCACAGATACGCAGTATTTT.

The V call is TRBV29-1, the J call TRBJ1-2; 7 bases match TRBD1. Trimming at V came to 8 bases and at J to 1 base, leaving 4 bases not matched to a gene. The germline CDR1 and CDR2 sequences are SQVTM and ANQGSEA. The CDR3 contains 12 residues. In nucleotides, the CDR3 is TGCAGCCATCGGGACAGTAACTATGGCTACACCTTC. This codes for CSHRDSNYGYTF.

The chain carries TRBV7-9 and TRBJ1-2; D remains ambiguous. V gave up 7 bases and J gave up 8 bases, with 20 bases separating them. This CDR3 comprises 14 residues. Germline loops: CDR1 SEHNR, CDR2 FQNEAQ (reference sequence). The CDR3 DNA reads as TGTGCCAGCACCGCCTCAACCTTCCCCGGAGGCTACACCTTC. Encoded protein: CASTASTFPGGYTF.

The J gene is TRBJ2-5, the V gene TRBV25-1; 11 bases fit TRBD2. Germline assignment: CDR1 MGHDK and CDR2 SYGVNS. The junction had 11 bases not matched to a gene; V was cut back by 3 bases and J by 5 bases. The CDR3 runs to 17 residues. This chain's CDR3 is CASSEGKTSGSEETQYF. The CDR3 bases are TGTGCCAGCAGTGAGGGGAAAACTAGCGGGAGCGAGGAGACCCAGTACTTC.

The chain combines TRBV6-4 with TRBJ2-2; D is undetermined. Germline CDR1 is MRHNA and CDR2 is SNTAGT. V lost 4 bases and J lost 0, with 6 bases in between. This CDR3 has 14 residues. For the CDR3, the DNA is TGTGCCAGCAGTGGGGGAACGAACACCGGGGAGCTGTTTTTT. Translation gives CASSGGTNTGELFF.

CDR3 amino acids: CAWMRWASGSTTDEQFF. CDR3 nucleotide sequence: TGTGCCTGGATGAGGTGGGCTAGCGGATCAACCACCGATGAGCAGTTCTTC. The chain employs TRBV30 and TRBJ2-1; 7 nucleotides line up with TRBD2. Germline V gene data show CDR1 as GTSNPN and CDR2 as SVGIG (reference sequence). The ends lost 4 bases at V and 8 bases at J; junction bases unmatched: 20. The length of the CDR3 is 17 residues.

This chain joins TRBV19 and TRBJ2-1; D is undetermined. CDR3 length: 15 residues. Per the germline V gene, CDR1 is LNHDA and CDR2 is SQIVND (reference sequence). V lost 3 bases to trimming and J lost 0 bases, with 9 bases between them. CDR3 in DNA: TGTGCCAGTAGTATGATAGGGTCCTCCTACAATGAGCAGTTCTTC. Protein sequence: CASSMIGSSYNEQFF.

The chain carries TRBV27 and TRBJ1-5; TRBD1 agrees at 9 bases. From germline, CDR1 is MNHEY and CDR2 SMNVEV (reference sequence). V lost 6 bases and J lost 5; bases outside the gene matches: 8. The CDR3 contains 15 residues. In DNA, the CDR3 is TGTGCCAGCAGCCTTGGACAGGGGCGATATCAGCCCCAGCATTTT. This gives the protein CASSLGQGRYQPQHF.